The 20 T cell receptor beta chains reported below all come from one sample, sequenced in a study of blood T cell repertoires in COVID-19 (dated by TCRdb to about 2020). The library was prepared using the immunoSEQ multiplex PCR assay. TCRdb holds this immuneACCESS table with in-frame rearrangements only. Some clones are missing; in checked studies, unresolved V genes explain under half, and the rest has no known cause. In this sample the table shows hundreds of thousands of clones, 89% of which occur a single time. About 6.5% of the sample lies in the top ten. The sequencing sample was made of peripheral blood. These receptors all come from a man aged 55-75 years who had recovered from COVID-19.

V is TRBV27 and J is TRBJ2-3, with D possibly being TRBD2 (5 bases). The CDR3 contains 15 residues. Germline CDR1 reads MNHEY; CDR2 reads SMNVEV (reference sequence). Trimming stripped 3 bases from V and 1 base from J, with 11 bases between. The CDR3 coding sequence is TGTGCCAGCAGTTTGAGCGGTCTTGGCACAGATACGCAGTATTTT. Translating gives CASSLSGLGTDTQYF.

The chain couples TRBV9 to TRBJ1-4; possible D gene TRBD1, 5 bases. Germline V lookup: CDR1 SGDLS, CDR2 YYNGEE. The CDR3 loop spans 14 amino acids. Trimming removed 2 bases at V and 3 bases at J, with 8 bases between. The CDR3 sequence is CASSVGGSNEKLFF. In DNA form, the CDR3 reads TGTGCCAGCAGCGTCGGGGGATCTAATGAAAAACTGTTTTTT.

This sequence joins TRBV6-5 and TRBJ1-1; 8 nucleotides match TRBD1. CDR3 length: 15 amino acids. Trimming removed 2 bases from V and 4 bases from J; junction bases left unmatched: 6. The V gene's germline CDR1 is MNHEY and CDR2 SVGAGI. CDR3 loop: CASSYGRTGGTEAFF. CDR3 nucleotides: TGTGCCAGCAGTTACGGACGAACAGGGGGCACTGAAGCTTTCTTT.

J is TRBJ2-1 and V is TRBV29-1; 8 nucleotides align to TRBD2. CDR3 length: 17 residues. Trimming cost V 6 bases and J 0 bases; bases outside gene matches: 13. Germline-derived CDR1 and CDR2 are SQVTM and ANQGSEA. The CDR3 nucleotides read TGCAGCGTATCCGGGACTAGAAAAACCTCCTCCTACAATGAGCAGTTCTTC. It encodes CSVSGTRKTSSYNEQFF.

The CDR3 reads CASSPRRRDTGELFF. Written as DNA, the CDR3 is TGCGCCAGCAGCCCACGCCGACGGGACACCGGGGAGCTGTTTTTT. This rearrangement joins TRBV5-1 to TRBJ2-2; D is unclear. V dropped 4 bases and J dropped 3 bases, with 13 bases sitting between them. The CDR3 is 15 amino acids. Per germline, CDR1 SGHRS and CDR2 YFSETQ.

V gene TRBV19 combines with J gene TRBJ1-2, with D unresolved. Germline V gives CDR1 LNHDA, CDR2 SQIVND (reference sequence). The V and J ends lost 0 bases and 7 bases respectively, with 12 bases between them. The CDR3 consists of 14 residues. CDR3 loop: CASSIDMDSRGYTF. In DNA, the CDR3 is TGTGCCAGTAGTATAGATATGGACTCCCGTGGCTACACCTTC.

V is TRBV4-3 and J is TRBJ2-3; TRBD2 aligns across 11 bases. Germline V lookup: CDR1 LGHNA, CDR2 YSLEER. J was trimmed by 3 bases and V by 0 bases; bases with no gene match: 2. The CDR3 consists of 16 residues. CDR3 sequence reads: CASSQDLAGGTDTQYF. The CDR3 DNA sequence: TGCGCCAGCAGCCAAGATTTAGCGGGAGGGACAGATACGCAGTATTTT.

This sequence joins TRBV2 and TRBJ1-5; the D is unclear. V was trimmed by 3 bases and J by 9 bases, leaving 18 bases between them. The CDR3 consists of 15 residues. CDR1 is SNHLY and CDR2 is FYNNEI in the germline V gene. The CDR3, as DNA: TGTGCCAGCAGTGAGGTCGAAGTGGGAGCATCGCCCCAGCATTTT. This gives the protein CASSEVEVGASPQHF.

This clone was recorded a few times. The chain links TRBV18 to TRBJ1-4; no clear D. Germline CDR1 is KGHSH and CDR2 is LQKENI. The CDR3 runs 15 residues. V was pared by 3 bases and J by 0 bases, with 8 bases between. The CDR3 nucleotides read TGTGCCAGCTCACCGGGCAGTGCAACTAATGAAAAACTGTTTTTT. Encoded protein: CASSPGSATNEKLFF.

This clone occurred a few times. This chain uses TRBV6-1 with TRBJ2-7, with D possibly being TRBD2 (6 bases). The CDR3 runs to 13 residues. Germline V gene lookup returns CDR1 MNHNS and CDR2 SASEGT. Trimming stripped 2 bases from V and 7 bases from J, with 12 bases between. Written as DNA, the CDR3 is TGTGCCAGCAGTGAAAATCAGCTAGCGGAGCAGTACTTC. Translating it yields CASSENQLAEQYF.

There are a few counts of this clone. This chain links TRBV1 with TRBJ2-5; TRBD2 is the table's D call and was not checked against the DNA. TRBV1 corresponds to a pseudogene. This CDR3 contains 15 residues. The CDR3 loop reads CTSSRLAGATETQYF. Here the CDR3 DNA reads TGCACCAGCAGCCGGCTAGCGGGGGCGACGGAGACCCAGTACTTC.

This rearrangement joins TRBV5-1 to TRBJ2-5; no reliable D call. This CDR3 has 14 residues. CDR1 is SGHRS, CDR2 YFSETQ, per germline. V lost 2 bases, J lost 7 bases, and 15 bases lay in between. This CDR3 is CASSFTPGSWTQYF. DNA for the CDR3: TGCGCCAGCAGCTTTACCCCAGGATCATGGACCCAGTACTTC.

The rearrangement uses TRBV7-2 and TRBJ2-7; TRBD1 matches 8 bases. The CDR3 is 16 residues long. J was trimmed by 3 bases and V by 4 bases; bases with no gene match: 11. CDR1 is SGHTA, CDR2 FQGNSA, per germline. CDR3: CASSSIAGTGNYEQYF. The CDR3 DNA is TGTGCCAGCAGCTCGATTGCTGGGACAGGCAACTACGAGCAGTACTTC.

This clone appeared a single time. V is TRBV9 and J is TRBJ1-1; a possible D gene is TRBD1 (5 bases). The CDR3 totals 16 residues. Germline CDR1 and CDR2: SGDLS and YYNGEE. The V end lost 2 bases, the J end lost 3 bases, and 17 bases lay between the germline ends. CDR3 DNA sequence: TGTGCCAGCAGCGTTTTGGGGAGGGGAATCGACACTGAAGCTTTCTTT. Protein product: CASSVLGRGIDTEAFF.

This sequence joins TRBV5-5 and TRBJ1-2, with TRBD1 as a possible D gene (5 bases). The CDR3 consists of 14 residues. V lost 4 bases and J lost 9, with 19 bases in between. CDR1 and CDR2 from the germline V gene are SGHKS and YYEKEE (reference sequence). CDR3 nucleotides: TGTGCCAGCAGCCTGGGGGTCGGGGGAGGCAGCTACACCTTC. It codes for CASSLGVGGGSYTF.

V usage is TRBV5-1 and J usage is TRBJ2-2, with D uncertain. The V end was cut by 0 bases, the J end by 5 bases, with 14 bases between. This CDR3 is built from 16 residues. The V gene's germline CDR1 is SGHRS and CDR2 YFSETQ. The DNA for the CDR3 is TGCGCCAGCAGCTTGGCCGGAGTCCCTTCAACCGGGGAGCTGTTTTTT. Its protein product is CASSLAGVPSTGELFF.

The J gene is TRBJ1-5, the V gene TRBV19; TRBD1 aligns across 9 bases. The germline CDR1 and CDR2 sequences are LNHDA and SQIVND (reference sequence). Trimming removed 6 bases from V and 4 bases from J; junction bases left unmatched: 7. This CDR3 comprises 15 residues. CDR3 DNA sequence: TGTGCCAGTAGACACAGGGGGCAGGGGAATCAGCCCCAGCATTTT. Translated: CASRHRGQGNQPQHF.

This clone was found once. The DNA of the CDR3 is TGTGCCAGCAGCTTCTCTCCGACAGAAATCTATGGCTACACCTTC. Its protein product is CASSFSPTEIYGYTF. The chain has TRBV5-6 and TRBJ1-2, with D possibly matching TRBD1 (5 bases). Trimming shortened V by 2 bases and J by 4 bases, and 15 bases separated the two germline ends. The CDR3 is 15 residues long. Germline CDR1 and CDR2: SGHDT and YYEEEE.

The V and J genes are TRBV27 and TRBJ2-1; 8 positions agree with TRBD2. Looked up from germline, CDR1 is MNHEY and CDR2 is SMNVEV (reference sequence). The CDR3 has 15 residues. With V trimmed by 5 bases and J by 3 bases, 6 bases remained unmatched. The CDR3 reads CASSSGSWFYNEQFF. CDR3 DNA: TGTGCCAGCAGTAGCGGGAGTTGGTTCTACAATGAGCAGTTCTTC.

The chain has TRBV5-4 and TRBJ2-7, with D uncertain. CDR1 is SGHNT, CDR2 YYREEE, per germline (reference sequence). CDR3 length equals 13 residues. Deletions cut 4 bases from V and 0 bases from J, with 8 bases between. This chain's CDR3 is CASSKESSYEQYF. DNA for the CDR3: TGTGCCAGCAGCAAGGAGAGCTCCTACGAGCAGTACTTC.